The clone carrying this TCR beta chain was found once. Antigen: not known. The J segment lost 5 bases and the V segment lost 3 bases, leaving 7 bases of the junction unmatched. The CDR3 totals 15 residues. Germline values: CDR1 SGHDT, CDR2 YYEEEE. The sample is drawn from a study of T cell responses to AZD1222 COVID-19 vaccine. Study-level findings and limits: Baseline serostatus was positive in only a handful of AZD1222 recipients. Close to half of all spike-specific TCRs reportedly target regions of the variants that are unmutated. Donors were largely white British and mainly female; clonal diversity was possibly underestimated.

Libraries were prepared by immunoSEQ multiplex PCR; TCRdb keeps only in-frame clonotypes and omits some of them. This sample has about 150,000 clones; around nine tenths occur once, and the top ten carry approximately 7%. The receptor was isolated from an adult who had recovered from COVID-19. V gene TRBV5-6 combines with J gene TRBJ1-4; 7 bases fit TRBD1. This specimen consisted of peripheral blood, obtained after recovery from COVID-19. CDR3 residues: CASSSAARGNEKLFF. The CDR3 DNA follows: TGTGCCAGCAGCTCGGCGGCCAGGGGGAATGAAAAACTGTTTTTT.